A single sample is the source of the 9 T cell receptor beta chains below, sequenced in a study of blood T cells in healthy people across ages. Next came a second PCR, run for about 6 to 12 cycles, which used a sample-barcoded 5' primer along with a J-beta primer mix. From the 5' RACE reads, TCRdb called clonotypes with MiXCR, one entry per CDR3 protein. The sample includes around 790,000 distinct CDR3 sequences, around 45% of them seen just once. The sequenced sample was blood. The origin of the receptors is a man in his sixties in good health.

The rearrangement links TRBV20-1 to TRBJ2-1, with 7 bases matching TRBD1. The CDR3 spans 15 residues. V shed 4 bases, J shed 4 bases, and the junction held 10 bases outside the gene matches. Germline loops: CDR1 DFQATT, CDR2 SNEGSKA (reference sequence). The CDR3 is CSAKAPRGSYNEQFF. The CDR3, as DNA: TGCAGTGCTAAGGCTCCCAGGGGGTCGTACAATGAGCAGTTCTTC.

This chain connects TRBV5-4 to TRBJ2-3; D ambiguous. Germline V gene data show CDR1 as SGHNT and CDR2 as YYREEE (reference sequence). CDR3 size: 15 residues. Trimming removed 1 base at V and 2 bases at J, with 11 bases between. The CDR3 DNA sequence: TGTGCCAGCAGCTTGAATGCGAAAACCACAGATACGCAGTATTTT. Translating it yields CASSLNAKTTDTQYF.

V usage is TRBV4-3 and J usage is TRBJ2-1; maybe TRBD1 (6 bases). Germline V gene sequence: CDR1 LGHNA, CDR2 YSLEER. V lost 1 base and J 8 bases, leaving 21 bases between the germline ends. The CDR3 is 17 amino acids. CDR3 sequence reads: CASSQVTGSTGRDEQFF. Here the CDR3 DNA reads TGCGCCAGCAGCCAAGTCACAGGGAGTACAGGGAGAGATGAGCAGTTCTTC.

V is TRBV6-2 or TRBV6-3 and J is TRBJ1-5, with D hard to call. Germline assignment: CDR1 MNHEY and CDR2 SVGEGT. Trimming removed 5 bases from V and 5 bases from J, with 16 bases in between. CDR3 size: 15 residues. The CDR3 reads CASSTDSSKHQPQHF. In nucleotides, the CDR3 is TGTGCCAGCAGTACCGACTCGTCCAAACATCAGCCCCAGCATTTT.

As DNA, the CDR3 is TGTGCCAGCAGCAGGAGGACGGTAAGCTCCTACGAGCAGTACTTC. It translates to CASSRRTVSSYEQYF. The chain employs TRBV7-2 and TRBJ2-7; the D gene is possibly TRBD2 (5 bases). V gave up 5 bases and J gave up 0 bases, with 14 bases separating them. This CDR3 comprises 15 residues. Germline assignment: CDR1 SGHTA and CDR2 FQGNSA.

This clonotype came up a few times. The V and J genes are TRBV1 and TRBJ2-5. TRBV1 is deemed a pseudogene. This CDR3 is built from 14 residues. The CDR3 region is CTSSRGTNQETQYF. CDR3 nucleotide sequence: TGCACCAGCAGCCGAGGCACGAACCAAGAGACCCAGTACTTC.

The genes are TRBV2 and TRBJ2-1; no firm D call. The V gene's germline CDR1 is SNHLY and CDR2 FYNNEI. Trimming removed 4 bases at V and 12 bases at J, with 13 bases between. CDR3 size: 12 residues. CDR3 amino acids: CASSASNSSQFF. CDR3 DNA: TGTGCCAGCAGTGCTTCCAACAGTTCGCAGTTCTTC.

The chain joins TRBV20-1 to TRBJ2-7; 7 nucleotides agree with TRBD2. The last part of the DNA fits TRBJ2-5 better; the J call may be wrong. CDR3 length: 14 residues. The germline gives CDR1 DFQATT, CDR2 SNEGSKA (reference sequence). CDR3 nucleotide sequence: TGCAGTGCTAGAGACAAACTAGCGATTGAGACCCAGTACTTC. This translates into CSARDKLAIETQYF.

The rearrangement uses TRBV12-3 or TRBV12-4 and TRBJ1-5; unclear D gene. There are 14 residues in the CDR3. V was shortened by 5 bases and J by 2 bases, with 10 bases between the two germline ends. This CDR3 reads CASSPTLGNQPQHF. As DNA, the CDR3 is TGTGCCAGCAGTCCGACATTGGGCAATCAGCCCCAGCATTTT.